The 24 T cell receptor beta chains below were found in one sample sequenced in a study of shared clonotypes between healthy human individuals. Clones were sequenced by immunoSEQ multiplex PCR, and TCRdb holds only the in-frame ones, with some missing. Of a few hundred thousand clones in the sample, around 86% are singletons; the top ten hold under 20%. The source material was memory CD8+ T cells sorted from blood. As for subset: CD45RO+ cells pooled with CCR7-negative TemRA cells. The receptors were sampled from a man aged 18 to 30 in good health.

The rearrangement uses TRBV21-1 and TRBJ1-1; the table's D call, TRBD1, has no DNA check behind it. TRBV21-1 is a pseudogene locus. The CDR3 is made up of 15 amino acids. CDR3 protein: CASSQRRQGWTEAFF. The CDR3 DNA is TGTGCCAGCAGCCAAAGGCGACAGGGTTGGACTGAAGCTTTCTTT.

The chain is built from TRBV29-1 and TRBJ2-2; 8 bases match TRBD2. Germline-derived CDR1 and CDR2 are SQVTM and ANQGSEA. This CDR3 spans 13 amino acids. Unmatched junction bases numbered 1, after V lost 0 bases and J lost 7 bases. The CDR3 protein is CSVEDSGIGELFF. The CDR3 DNA reads as TGCAGCGTTGAAGATAGCGGGATCGGGGAGCTGTTTTTT.

This rearrangement joins TRBV30 to TRBJ2-5; the D gene is possibly TRBD2 (7 bases). This CDR3 is 13 amino acids long. V was pared by 5 bases and J by 5 bases, with 15 bases between. Germline CDR1 reads GTSNPN; CDR2 reads SVGIG (reference sequence). The DNA of the CDR3 is TGTGCCTGGTGCGGGGGCGCGTGGGAGACCCAGTACTTC. Translating gives CAWCGGAWETQYF.

V and J are TRBV25-1 and TRBJ2-7, with D possibly being TRBD1 (6 bases). From germline, CDR1 is MGHDK and CDR2 SYGVNS. V was clipped by 4 bases and J by 5 bases, with 12 bases between them. The length of the CDR3 is 13 residues. The CDR3 is CASSGRGYHEQYF. In DNA form, the CDR3 reads TGTGCCAGCAGTGGTAGGGGGTACCACGAGCAGTACTTC.

This clone has only one observation. This chain joins TRBV7-9 and TRBJ2-3; D unclear. CDR1 and CDR2 (germline): SEHNR, FQNEAQ (reference sequence). V lost 5 bases to trimming and J lost 6 bases, with 9 bases between them. This CDR3 contains 12 residues. The CDR3 nucleotides read TGTGCCAGCAGCAGTGATTTGGATACGCAGTATTTT. Its translation is CASSSDLDTQYF.

The V and J genes are TRBV7-8 and TRBJ2-1; TRBD2 matches at 7 bases. The junction had 11 bases not matched to a gene; V was cut back by 0 bases and J by 3 bases. Germline CDR1 and CDR2: SGHVS and FQNEAQ. The CDR3 totals 18 residues. DNA for the CDR3: TGTGCCAGCAGCTTAGCGCTCGAGTGGGAGGGACTCTACAATGAGCAGTTCTTC. Encoded protein: CASSLALEWEGLYNEQFF.

A single count supports this clone. CDR3 residues: CASSLLASDYGYTF. CDR3 DNA: TGTGCCAGCAGCTTGCTTGCGTCAGACTATGGCTACACCTTC. V usage is TRBV5-6 and J usage is TRBJ1-2; D unresolved. Germline V CDR1 and CDR2: SGHDT, YYEEEE. V lost 1 base and J 3 bases, leaving 10 bases between the germline ends. The CDR3 runs to 14 residues.

This chain links TRBV4-1 with TRBJ2-7, with unresolved D. Germline-derived CDR1 and CDR2 are MGHRA and YSYEKL. With 5 bases removed from V and 0 bases from J, the gap between germline ends came to 14 bases. This CDR3 region has 15 residues. The CDR3: CASSEDPGISYEQYF. Here the CDR3 DNA reads TGCGCCAGCAGCGAGGACCCTGGGATCTCCTACGAGCAGTACTTC.

The CDR3 DNA reads as TGTGCCAGCAGCCCGGCCGTAACACAGGGGTTTTCCTACGAGCAGTACTTC. Encoded protein: CASSPAVTQGFSYEQYF. The gene calls are TRBV5-6 and TRBJ2-7; 7 bases are shared with TRBD1. The CDR3 extends over 17 amino acids. J lost 1 base, V lost 4 bases, and 14 bases had no gene match. The germline gives CDR1 SGHDT, CDR2 YYEEEE.

V gene TRBV25-1 combines with J gene TRBJ2-3; D remains ambiguous. V was pared by 5 bases and J by 2 bases, with 17 bases between. Germline V gives CDR1 MGHDK, CDR2 SYGVNS. CDR3 length: 16 residues. The CDR3 reads CASSPFGYSSTDTQYF. The CDR3 DNA reads as TGTGCCAGCAGTCCCTTTGGTTACAGCTCCACAGATACGCAGTATTTT.

This clone was seen a single time. The chain has TRBV30 and TRBJ1-5, with 7 bases matching TRBD1. J was trimmed by 1 base and V by 5 bases; bases with no gene match: 5. Germline V CDR1 and CDR2: GTSNPN, SVGIG (reference sequence). There are 14 residues in the CDR3. CDR3 nucleotides: TGTGCCTGGGGGCAGGGGGTGAGCAATCAGCCCCAGCATTTT. Amino acid sequence: CAWGQGVSNQPQHF.

CDR3 residues: CASSLDLNRDYSNQPQHF. The CDR3 DNA sequence: TGTGCCAGCAGTTTAGATCTGAACAGGGACTATAGCAATCAGCCCCAGCATTTT. The chain is built from TRBV28 and TRBJ1-5; possible D gene TRBD1, 6 bases. Germline V gene data show CDR1 as MDHEN and CDR2 as SYDVKM. Between the trimmed V and J ends, which lost 2 bases and 0 bases, there was a span of 17 bases. This CDR3 comprises 18 residues.

The V call is TRBV10-3, the J call TRBJ2-1, with 9 bases matching TRBD1. There are 14 residues in the CDR3. With 4 bases clipped from V and 6 bases from J, the junction kept 4 bases outside the gene matches. Germline V gives CDR1 ENHRY, CDR2 SYGVKD. The CDR3 here is CAISGDREGNEQFF. CDR3 nucleotides: TGTGCCATCAGTGGGGACAGGGAAGGCAATGAGCAGTTCTTC.

About this clone: Distinct nucleotide sequences in the sample also encode this CDR3. This sequence joins TRBV6-1 and TRBJ1-5; D ambiguous. V was cut by 2 bases and J by 0 bases, with 8 bases left in between. This CDR3 is 15 amino acids long. Germline assignment: CDR1 MNHNS and CDR2 SASEGT. CDR3 in DNA: TGTGCCAGCAGTGAATGGACGGGTAGCAATCAGCCCCAGCATTTT. Its protein is CASSEWTGSNQPQHF.

This clone was counted once. The chain carries TRBV6-1 and TRBJ1-6, with D tentatively TRBD1 (5 bases). The V gene lost 1 base and the J gene lost 8 bases, with 15 bases spanning the gap. The CDR3 consists of 16 residues. Germline CDR1 MNHNS, CDR2 SASEGT. CDR3 sequence (DNA): TGTGCCAGCAGTGAAGGCCTGTGGGACGGATATTCACCCCTCCACTTT. This gives the protein CASSEGLWDGYSPLHF.

V is TRBV25-1 and J is TRBJ1-4, with 7 bases fitting TRBD1. The germline CDR1 and CDR2 sequences are MGHDK and SYGVNS. This CDR3 region has 15 residues. V shed 3 bases, J shed 8 bases, and the junction held 9 bases outside the gene matches. Here the CDR3 DNA reads TGTGCCAGCAGTGATGGTTCGGACAGGAGAGAAAAACTGTTTTTT. Translating gives CASSDGSDRREKLFF.

The genes are TRBV9 and TRBJ2-3; D is uncertain. Germline V lookup: CDR1 SGDLS, CDR2 YYNGEE. This CDR3 is 17 amino acids long. The V end was cut by 0 bases, the J end by 4 bases, with 18 bases between. CDR3 DNA: TGTGCCAGCAGCGTAGTGGCTTTGGCCCTCGACTCAGATACGCAGTATTTT. This codes for CASSVVALALDSDTQYF.

The chain links TRBV2 to TRBJ1-2, with 7 bases aligning to TRBD1. Germline V gene sequence: CDR1 SNHLY, CDR2 FYNNEI. V shed 3 bases and J 8 bases; nucleotides not matched to a gene: 9. CDR3 length: 14 residues. This CDR3 reads CASSDDREVGGYTF. The DNA of the CDR3 is TGTGCCAGCAGTGACGACAGGGAGGTTGGGGGCTACACCTTC.

The chain recombines TRBV10-3 with TRBJ2-7; D unclear. V gave up 2 bases and J gave up 2 bases, with 4 bases separating them. CDR1 and CDR2 (germline): ENHRY, SYGVKD. The CDR3 consists of 12 residues. CDR3 in amino acids: CAISEATYEQYF. Written as DNA, the CDR3 is TGTGCCATCAGTGAGGCCACCTACGAGCAGTACTTC.

This clone was found once. This chain connects TRBV25-1 to TRBJ2-2; tentative D call: TRBD1 (6 bases). CDR3 length: 16 residues. The V and J ends lost 1 base and 0 bases respectively, with 9 bases between them. Germline V gene sequence: CDR1 MGHDK, CDR2 SYGVNS. DNA for the CDR3: TGTGCCAGCAGTGAATCGGACAGCTCGAACACCGGGGAGCTGTTTTTT. This translates into CASSESDSSNTGELFF.

V and J are TRBV7-8 and TRBJ2-5, with 14 bases aligning to TRBD2. The germline V gene encodes CDR1 SGHVS and CDR2 FQNEAQ. The CDR3 consists of 17 residues. V trimming: 7 bases; J trimming: 5 bases; junction bases outside the gene matches: 12. CDR3 in amino acids: CASTIRLAGGLWETQYF. The CDR3 nucleotides read TGTGCCAGCACAATCCGACTAGCGGGAGGGCTGTGGGAGACCCAGTACTTC.

V is TRBV14 and J is TRBJ1-2; perhaps TRBD1 as D (5 bases). CDR1 SGHDN and CDR2 FVKESK come from the germline V gene. V dropped 1 base and J dropped 8 bases, with 11 bases sitting between them. The CDR3 sequence is 13 residues long. The CDR3 DNA follows: TGTGCCAGCAGCCAAGCGGGGGGAGGAGGCTACACCTTC. Encoded protein: CASSQAGGGGYTF.

DNA of the CDR3: TGTGCCAGCAGCTTCCGGACAGGGTACCACGAGCAGTACTTC. Translating gives CASSFRTGYHEQYF. The rearrangement links TRBV7-9 to TRBJ2-7, with 8 bases fitting TRBD1. The CDR3 covers 14 residues. Unmatched junction bases numbered 6, after V lost 3 bases and J lost 5 bases. Germline-derived CDR1 and CDR2 are SEHNR and FQNEAQ (reference sequence).

The DNA for the CDR3 is TGTGCCAGCAGCGGGGGACACCTAGGTTTTTACGAGCAGTACTTC. Protein: CASSGGHLGFYEQYF. The gene calls are TRBV11-2 and TRBJ2-7, with D maybe TRBD1 (6 bases). Trimming pared 5 bases from V and 4 bases from J, leaving 18 bases between. CDR3 length equals 15 residues. The germline V gene has CDR1 SGHAT and CDR2 FQNNGV.